This T cell receptor (beta chain) was observed in a study of radiation and T cells in renal cell carcinoma. Comment on this clone: Its specificity is not known.

Time point denoted: baseline pretreatment blood. As for treatment: 15 Gy SBRT to primary tumor, nephrectomy 4 weeks later. After SBRT, blood was collected at 2 and 4 weeks, plus baseline. This renal cell carcinoma was of the clear cell type. Findings and caveats of the study: From baseline, blood top tumor clonotypes peaked at 2 weeks post-radiation.

V was pared by 2 bases and J by 1 base, with 4 bases of the junction left unmatched. CDR1 is MNHNY, CDR2 SVGAGI, per germline (reference sequence). CDR3 size: 15 residues. Assay: immunoSEQ multiplex PCR; the TCRdb copy retains only in-frame clones and omits some. The sample consists of around 160,000 clones, about 85% of them appearing once. The chain couples TRBV6-6 to TRBJ1-2, with 7 bases aligning to TRBD1. This sample comprised blood, obtained from a patient whose treatment included radiotherapy and nephrectomy. The sequence was obtained from a woman aged 70-85 years with renal cell carcinoma. The CDR3 sequence is CASSYRGTDNYGYTF. The DNA of the CDR3 is TGTGCCAGCAGTTACCGAGGGACAGATAACTATGGCTACACCTTC.